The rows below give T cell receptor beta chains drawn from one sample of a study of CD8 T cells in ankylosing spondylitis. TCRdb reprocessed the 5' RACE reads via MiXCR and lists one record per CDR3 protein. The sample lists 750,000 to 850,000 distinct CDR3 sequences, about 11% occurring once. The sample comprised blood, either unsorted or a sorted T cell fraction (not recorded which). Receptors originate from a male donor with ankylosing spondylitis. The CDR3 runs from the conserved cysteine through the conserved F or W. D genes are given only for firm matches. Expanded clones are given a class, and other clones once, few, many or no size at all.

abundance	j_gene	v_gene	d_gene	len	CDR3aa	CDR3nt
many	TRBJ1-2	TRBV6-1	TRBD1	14	CASSHGQGGHGYTF	TGTGCCAGCAGTCATGGACAGGGGGGACATGGCTACACCTTC
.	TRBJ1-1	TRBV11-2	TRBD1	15	CASSLTTGFGTEAFF	TGTGCCAGCAGCTTAACGACAGGGTTCGGTACTGAAGCTTTCTTT
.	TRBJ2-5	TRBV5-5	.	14	CASSFRDGGETQYF	TGTGCCAGCAGCTTCCGGGACGGAGGAGAGACCCAGTACTTC
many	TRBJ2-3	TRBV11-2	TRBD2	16	CASSFVSSGGTDTQYF	TGTGCCAGCAGCTTTGTCTCCAGCGGGGGCACAGATACGCAGTATTTT
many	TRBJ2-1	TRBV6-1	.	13	CASSESFQKEQFF	TGTGCCAGCAGTGAAAGTTTTCAGAAAGAGCAGTTCTTC
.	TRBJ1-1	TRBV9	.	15	CASSPTSQGNTEAFF	TGTGCCAGCAGCCCAACGTCACAGGGGAACACTGAAGCTTTCTTT
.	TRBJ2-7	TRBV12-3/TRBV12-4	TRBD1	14	CASAPGQGYFEQYF	TGTGCCAGCGCCCCGGGACAGGGGTATTTCGAGCAGTACTTC
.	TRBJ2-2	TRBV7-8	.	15	CASSLVGVFTGELFF	TGTGCCAGCAGCTTAGTCGGCGTATTCACCGGGGAGCTGTTTTTT
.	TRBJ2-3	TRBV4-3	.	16	CASSQDYRVGTDTQYF	TGCGCCAGCAGCCAAGATTACAGGGTTGGCACAGATACGCAGTATTTT
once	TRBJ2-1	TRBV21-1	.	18	CASRGDGRAIFSYNEQFF	TGTGCCAGCAGGGGGGATGGGCGGGCGATTTTCTCCTACAATGAGCAGTTCTTC
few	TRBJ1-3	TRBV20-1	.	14	CSARDRAGVDTIYF	TGCAGTGCTAGAGATCGGGCAGGGGTGGACACCATATATTTT
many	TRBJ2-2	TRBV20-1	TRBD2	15	CSAREAQREPGELFF	TGCAGTGCTAGAGAGGCCCAGCGGGAGCCCGGGGAGCTGTTTTTT
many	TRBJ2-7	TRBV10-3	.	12	CAIKADSYEQYF	TGTGCCATCAAAGCGGACTCCTACGAGCAGTACTTC
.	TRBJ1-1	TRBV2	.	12	CASSVRHTEAFF	TGTGCCAGCAGTGTCCGGCACACTGAAGCTTTCTTT
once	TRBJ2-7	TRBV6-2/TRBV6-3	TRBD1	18	CASRHDSRTGEGTYEQYF	TGTGCCAGCAGGCACGATTCGCGAACAGGGGAAGGGACCTACGAGCAGTACTTC
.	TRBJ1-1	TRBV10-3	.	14	CAISESPVGTEAFF	TGTGCCATCAGTGAGTCCCCGGTGGGGACTGAAGCTTTCTTT
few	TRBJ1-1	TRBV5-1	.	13	CASSFHRDTEAFF	TGCGCCAGCAGCTTCCACAGGGACACTGAAGCTTTCTTT
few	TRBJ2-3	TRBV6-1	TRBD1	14	CASSMDRAADTQYF	TGTGCCAGCAGCATGGACAGGGCCGCAGATACGCAGTATTTT
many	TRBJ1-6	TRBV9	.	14	CASSEGLTNSPLHF	TGTGCCAGCAGCGAGGGACTGACGAATTCACCCCTCCACTTT
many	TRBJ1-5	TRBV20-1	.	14	CSARDQTSGGPQHF	TGCAGTGCTAGAGATCAAACCTCGGGGGGGCCCCAGCATTTT
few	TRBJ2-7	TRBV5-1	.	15	CASSLWRVVEGEQYF	TGCGCCAGCAGCTTGTGGAGAGTAGTCGAAGGCGAGCAGTACTTC
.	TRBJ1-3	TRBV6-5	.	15	CASSYTGAPGNTIYF	TGTGCCAGCAGTTACACAGGCGCGCCAGGAAACACCATATATTTT
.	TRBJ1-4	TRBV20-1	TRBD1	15	CSARNRGRDNEKLFF	TGCAGTGCTAGAAACAGGGGCAGAGATAATGAAAAACTGTTTTTT
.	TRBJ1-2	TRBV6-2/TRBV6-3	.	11	CATGRSYGYTF	TGTGCCACCGGACGGAGCTATGGCTACACCTTC
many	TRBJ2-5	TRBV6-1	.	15	CASSKGPGIEETQYF	TGTGCCAGCAGTAAGGGACCAGGGATAGAGGAGACCCAGTACTTC
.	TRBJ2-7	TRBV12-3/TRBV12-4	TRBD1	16	CASSLYSGQGSYEQYF	TGTGCCAGCAGTTTGTACTCCGGACAGGGATCCTACGAGCAGTACTTC
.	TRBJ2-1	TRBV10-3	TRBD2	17	CAISESGGLSSYNEQFF	TGTGCCATCAGTGAGTCCGGGGGACTAAGCTCCTACAATGAGCAGTTCTTC
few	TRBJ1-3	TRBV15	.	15	CATSRAGGPGNTIYF	TGTGCCACCAGCAGGGCCGGCGGTCCTGGAAACACCATATATTTT
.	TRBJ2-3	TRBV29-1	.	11	CSVDLEDTQYF	TGCAGCGTTGACTTGGAAGATACGCAGTATTTT
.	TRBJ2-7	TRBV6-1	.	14	CASRSGSIPYEQYF	TGTGCCAGCAGGAGTGGGAGTATTCCTTACGAGCAGTACTTC
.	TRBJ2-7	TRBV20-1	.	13	CSASPGTPGERYF	TGCAGTGCTAGTCCCGGGACACCAGGCGAGCGGTACTTC
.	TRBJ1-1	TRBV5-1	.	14	CASSPDGPHTEAFF	TGCGCCAGCAGCCCCGACGGGCCACACACTGAAGCTTTCTTT
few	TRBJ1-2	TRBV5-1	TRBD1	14	CASSPSTGAPGYTF	TGCGCCAGCAGCCCCTCGACAGGGGCCCCAGGCTACACCTTC
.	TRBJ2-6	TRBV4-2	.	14	CASGTATGANVLTF	TGTGCCAGCGGAACAGCGACTGGGGCCAACGTCCTGACTTTC
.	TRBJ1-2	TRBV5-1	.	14	CASSSGWGMVGYTF	TGCGCCAGCAGCTCCGGATGGGGAATGGTCGGCTACACCTTC
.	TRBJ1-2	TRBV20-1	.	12	CSARGAWEGYTF	TGCAGTGCTAGGGGTGCCTGGGAGGGCTACACCTTC
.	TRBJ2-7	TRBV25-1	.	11	CASSDRQDQYF	TGTGCCAGCAGTGACCGACAGGACCAGTACTTC
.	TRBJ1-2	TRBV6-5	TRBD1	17	CASSQGGYLMEDYGYTF	TGTGCCAGCAGTCAAGGGGGCTATCTCATGGAGGACTATGGCTACACCTTC
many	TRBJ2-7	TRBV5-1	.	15	CASSRDSTDYYEQYF	TGCGCCAGCAGCCGCGACTCGACAGACTACTACGAGCAGTACTTC
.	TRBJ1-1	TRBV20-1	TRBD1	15	CSALGQGAKNTEAFF	TGCAGTGCGCTGGGACAGGGCGCGAAGAACACTGAAGCTTTCTTT
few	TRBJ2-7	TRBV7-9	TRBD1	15	CASTPPGTGAYEQYF	TGTGCCAGCACCCCGCCCGGGACAGGGGCCTACGAGCAGTACTTC
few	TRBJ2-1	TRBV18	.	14	CASSPEYTQGKQFF	TGTGCCAGCTCACCTGAATACACCCAGGGAAAGCAGTTCTTC
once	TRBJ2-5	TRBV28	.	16	CASSSHGRGVKETQYF	TGTGCCAGCAGTTCCCACGGCAGGGGGGTGAAAGAGACCCAGTACTTC
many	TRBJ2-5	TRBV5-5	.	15	CASSLEGTVQETQYF	TGTGCCAGCAGCTTGGAGGGAACAGTCCAAGAGACCCAGTACTTC
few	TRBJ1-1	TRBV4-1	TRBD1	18	CASSRLRTGGGLNTEAFF	TGCGCCAGCAGCCGATTAAGGACAGGGGGCGGATTGAACACTGAAGCTTTCTTT
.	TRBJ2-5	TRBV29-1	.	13	CSAAPGSSKTQYF	TGCAGCGCTGCTCCGGGTAGTTCTAAGACCCAGTACTTC